These 2 T cell receptor beta chains share one sample of origin, sequenced in a study of graft-versus-host responses after intestinal transplantation. Only in-frame clones appear in the TCRdb table, and some are missing; sequencing was by immunoSEQ multiplex PCR. The table lists some 40,000 clones, about 85% of them singletons. Researchers processed graft tissue to release intraepithelial and lamina propria lymphocytes. Sample: ileum tissue, taken 204 days after intestinal transplant. These receptors were collected from a human patient who received an intestinal transplant, so some T cells may come from the graft donor.

This clone has a handful of counts. The chain recombines TRBV5-1 with TRBJ1-1; tentative D call: TRBD1 (5 bases). V lost 1 base to trimming and J lost 5 bases, with 18 bases between them. The germline V gene has CDR1 SGHRS and CDR2 YFSETQ. The CDR3 is made up of 16 amino acids. This chain's CDR3 is CASSLLGQGGRTEAFF. The CDR3 DNA reads TGCGCCAGCAGCTTGTTAGGGCAGGGTGGACGGACTGAAGCTTTCTTT.

This sequence joins TRBV6-6 and TRBJ2-5; possible D gene TRBD2, 5 bases. V was trimmed by 4 bases and J by 2 bases, leaving 11 bases between them. This CDR3 is 14 amino acids long. CDR1 is MNHNY, CDR2 SVGAGI, per germline (reference sequence). The CDR3 spells CASSWTADQETQYF. The CDR3 region has the DNA TGTGCCAGCAGTTGGACTGCGGATCAAGAGACCCAGTACTTC.